This is a list of T cell receptor beta chains from one sample in a study. TCRdb re-called the RT-PCR reads through MiXCR, storing one row per CDR3 protein. The sample has about 700,000 distinct CDR3 sequences; 12% to 15% are singletons. The specimen sequenced was memory CD4+ T cells from blood. The source is a female donor in good health, serving as a healthy control. Both conserved end residues are part of each CDR3. A D gene is named only where the DNA matches it firmly. For some rows the clone size is stated as once, few or many, or as a class when expanded; others skip it.

cdr3_length d_call clone_size j_call v_call cdr3_aa cdr3_nt
12 NA NA TRBJ2-1 TRBV13 CASSSRSHEQFF TGTGCCAGCAGCTCTCGATCGCATGAGCAGTTCTTC
14 TRBD1 NA TRBJ1-5 TRBV24-1 CATSGTGWPQPQHF TGTGCCACCAGTGGGACAGGGTGGCCTCAGCCCCAGCATTTT
11 NA many TRBJ2-3 TRBV10-3 CATLSTDTQYF TGTGCCACCCTAAGCACAGATACGCAGTATTTT
12 NA many TRBJ2-5 TRBV29-1 CSVPRGEETQYF TGCAGCGTACCGCGCGGTGAAGAGACCCAGTACTTC
13 NA many TRBJ1-2 TRBV20-1 CSARAGPNYGYTF TGCAGTGCTAGGGCCGGGCCAAACTATGGCTACACCTTC
17 TRBD1 many TRBJ1-1 TRBV20-1 CSASMLRGDRLNTEAFF TGCAGTGCTAGTATGTTAAGGGGGGACAGGCTGAACACTGAAGCTTTCTTT
17 TRBD2 many TRBJ2-5 TRBV7-9 CASSNPSGTGLAATPYF TGTGCCAGCAGCAACCCCTCCGGTACCGGACTAGCGGCCACACCCTACTTC
14 NA NA TRBJ1-1 TRBV4-2 CASSQDRMNTEAFF TGTGCCAGCAGCCAAGACAGAATGAACACTGAAGCTTTCTTT
13 NA NA TRBJ1-1 TRBV12-3/TRBV12-4 CASSWGGNTEAFF TGTGCCAGCAGTTGGGGGGGGAACACTGAAGCTTTCTTT
17 TRBD2 many TRBJ2-7 TRBV6-5 CASSHNPWTSGSYEQYF TGTGCCAGCAGCCACAATCCCTGGACTAGCGGGAGTTACGAGCAGTACTTC
13 NA many TRBJ2-7 TRBV5-1 CASSLGPRDEQYF TGCGCCAGCAGCTTAGGCCCCAGGGACGAGCAGTACTTC
15 TRBD1 few TRBJ1-4 TRBV27 CASRYGTATNEKLFF TGTGCCAGCAGGTACGGGACAGCAACTAATGAAAAACTGTTTTTT
16 NA NA TRBJ1-1 TRBV5-1 CASTPGGASDNTEAFF TGCGCCAGCACCCCGGGGGGTGCGAGTGACAACACTGAAGCTTTCTTT
15 TRBD2 NA TRBJ2-7 TRBV6-2/TRBV6-3 CASTQLGGGSGEQYF TGTGCCAGCACCCAATTAGGTGGCGGGAGCGGTGAGCAGTACTTC
12 NA many TRBJ1-5 TRBV20-1 CSAGRSNQPQHF TGCAGTGCTGGCCGGAGCAATCAGCCCCAGCATTTT
16 TRBD1 few TRBJ1-1 TRBV7-9 CASSHDRGLANTEAFF TGTGCCAGCAGCCACGACAGGGGGCTCGCGAACACTGAAGCTTTCTTT
15 NA NA TRBJ2-2 TRBV7-6 CASSLAWGNTGELFF TGTGCCAGCAGCTTAGCGTGGGGAAACACCGGGGAGCTGTTTTTT
15 NA many TRBJ1-1 TRBV7-2 CASSLTPNTGTEAFF TGTGCCAGCAGCCTGACGCCCAATACGGGTACTGAAGCTTTCTTT
17 NA NA TRBJ1-1 TRBV12-3/TRBV12-4 CASTNGQPRGVGTEAFF TGTGCCAGCACTAACGGACAGCCGAGGGGTGTAGGCACTGAAGCTTTCTTT
13 NA few TRBJ1-4 TRBV29-1 CSVVLASTEKLFF TGCAGCGTTGTGTTGGCCAGCACTGAAAAACTGTTTTTT
14 TRBD1 many TRBJ1-4 TRBV12-3/TRBV12-4 CASSGTATNEKLFF TGTGCCAGCAGTGGGACAGCAACTAATGAAAAACTGTTTTTT
13 TRBD1 NA TRBJ1-4 TRBV6-2/TRBV6-3 CATRRDRAEKLFF TGTGCCACCCGGCGGGACAGGGCTGAAAAACTGTTTTTT
13 NA many TRBJ1-1 TRBV6-2/TRBV6-3 CASMVRMNTEAFF TGTGCCAGCATGGTAAGAATGAACACTGAAGCTTTCTTT
15 NA few TRBJ2-2 TRBV12-3/TRBV12-4 CASTPGGGDTGELFF TGTGCCAGCACCCCTGGAGGAGGGGACACCGGGGAGCTGTTTTTT
13 NA few TRBJ1-6 TRBV20-1 CSARRDYNSPLHF TGCAGTGCTCGCCGGGATTATAATTCACCCCTCCACTTT
13 NA NA TRBJ2-5 TRBV7-3 CASSSKIQGGEGF TGTGCCAGCAGCTCGAAAATACAGGGCGGTGAGGGTTTC
13 NA NA TRBJ1-2 TRBV20-1 CSAPQGFGYGYTF TGCAGTGCTCCCCAGGGGTTTGGCTATGGCTACACCTTC
14 NA NA TRBJ2-7 TRBV7-2 CASSPTMRGYEQYF TGTGCCAGCAGCCCCACTATGCGGGGCTACGAGCAGTACTTC
12 NA many TRBJ1-4 TRBV20-1 CSAGDTGEKLFF TGCAGTGCTGGGGACACTGGTGAAAAACTGTTTTTT
13 NA few TRBJ2-5 TRBV20-1 CSPLSRGSETQYF TGCAGCCCCCTTTCTCGGGGCTCGGAGACCCAGTACTTC
14 NA NA TRBJ2-1 TRBV24-1 CATSDGGLINEQFF TGTGCCACCAGTGATGGGGGTTTGATCAATGAGCAGTTCTTC
18 NA many TRBJ2-4 TRBV12-3/TRBV12-4 CASSVTDSTPGAKNIQYF TGTGCCAGCAGTGTGACAGATTCCACCCCGGGTGCCAAAAACATTCAGTACTTC
15 TRBD2 few TRBJ2-1 TRBV15 CATSRTSGIDNEQFF TGTGCCACCAGCAGGACTAGCGGGATTGACAATGAGCAGTTCTTC
13 NA many TRBJ2-7 TRBV20-1 CSASASSPYEQYF TGCAGTGCCAGTGCTAGCAGTCCCTACGAGCAGTACTTC
15 NA NA TRBJ1-1 TRBV5-1 CASSLESYGDTEAFF TGCGCCAGCAGCTTGGAGTCCTACGGGGACACTGAAGCTTTCTTT
16 NA few TRBJ1-2 TRBV20-1 CSARKGQTGANYGYTF TGCAGTGCTAGAAAGGGGCAAACGGGAGCTAACTATGGCTACACCTTC
15 NA many TRBJ1-5 TRBV7-2 CASSLWTASNQPQHF TGTGCCAGCAGCTTGTGGACAGCCTCCAATCAGCCCCAGCATTTT